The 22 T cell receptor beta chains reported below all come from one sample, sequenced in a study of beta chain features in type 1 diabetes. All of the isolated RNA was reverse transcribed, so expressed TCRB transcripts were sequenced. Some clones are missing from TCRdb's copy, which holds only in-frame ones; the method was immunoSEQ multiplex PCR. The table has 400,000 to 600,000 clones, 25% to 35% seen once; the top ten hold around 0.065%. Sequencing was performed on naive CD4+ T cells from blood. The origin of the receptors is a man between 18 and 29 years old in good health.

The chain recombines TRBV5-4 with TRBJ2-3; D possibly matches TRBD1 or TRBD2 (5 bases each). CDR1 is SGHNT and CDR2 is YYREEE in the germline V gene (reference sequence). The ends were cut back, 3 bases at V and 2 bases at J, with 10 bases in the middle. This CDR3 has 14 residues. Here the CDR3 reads CASSSGAYTDTQYF. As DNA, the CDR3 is TGTGCCAGCAGCTCCGGGGCCTACACAGATACGCAGTATTTT. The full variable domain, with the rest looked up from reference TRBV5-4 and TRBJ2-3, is ETGVTQSPTHLIKTRGQQVTLRCSSQSGHNTVSWYQQALGQGPQFIFQYYREEENGRGNFPPRFSGLQFPNYSSELNVNALELDDSALYLCASSSGAYTDTQYFGPGTRLTVL.

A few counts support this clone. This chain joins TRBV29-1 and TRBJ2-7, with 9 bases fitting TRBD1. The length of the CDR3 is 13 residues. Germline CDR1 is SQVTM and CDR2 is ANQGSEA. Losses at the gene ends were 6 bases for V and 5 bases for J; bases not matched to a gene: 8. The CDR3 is CSVSQGAKDEQYF. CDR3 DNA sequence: TGCAGCGTCTCACAGGGGGCGAAAGACGAGCAGTACTTC.

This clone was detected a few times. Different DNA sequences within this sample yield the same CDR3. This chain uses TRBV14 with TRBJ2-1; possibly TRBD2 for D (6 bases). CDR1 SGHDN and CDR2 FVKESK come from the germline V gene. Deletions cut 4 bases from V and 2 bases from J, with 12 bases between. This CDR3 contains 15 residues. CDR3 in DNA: TGTGCCAGCAGCCCCCTGGCGGGACCCTACAATGAGCAGTTCTTC. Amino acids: CASSPLAGPYNEQFF.

The DNA for the CDR3 is TGTGCCAGCAGCACGGGACAGCAAGAGACCCAGTACTTC. It encodes CASSTGQQETQYF. The chain has TRBV5-4 and TRBJ2-5, with 7 bases aligning to TRBD1. Trimming took 4 bases from V and 2 from J; bases not matched to a gene: 2. Germline CDR1 and CDR2: SGHNT and YYREEE (reference sequence). The CDR3 loop spans 13 amino acids.

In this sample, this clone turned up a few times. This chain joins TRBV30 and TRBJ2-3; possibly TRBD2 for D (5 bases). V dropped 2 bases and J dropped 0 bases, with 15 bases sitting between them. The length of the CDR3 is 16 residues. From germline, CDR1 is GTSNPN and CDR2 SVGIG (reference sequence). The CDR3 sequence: CAWSPTGRTSTDTQYF. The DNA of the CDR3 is TGTGCCTGGAGTCCCACGGGTAGGACTAGCACAGATACGCAGTATTTT. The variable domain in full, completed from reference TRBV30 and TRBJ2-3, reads SQTIHQWPATLVQPVGSPLSLECTVEGTSNPNLYWYRQAAGRGLQLLFYSVGIGQISSEVPQNLSASRPQDRQFILSSKKLLLSDSGFYLCAWSPTGRTSTDTQYFGPGTRLTVL.

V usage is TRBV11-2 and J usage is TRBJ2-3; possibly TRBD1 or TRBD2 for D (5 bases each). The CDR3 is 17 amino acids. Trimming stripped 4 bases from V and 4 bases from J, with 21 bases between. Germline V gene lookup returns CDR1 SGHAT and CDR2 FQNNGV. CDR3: CASSSPKGRGVADTQYF. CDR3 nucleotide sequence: TGTGCCAGCAGCTCCCCAAAGGGTAGAGGGGTTGCAGATACGCAGTATTTT. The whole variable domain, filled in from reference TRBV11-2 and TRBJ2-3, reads EAGVAQSPRYKIIEKRQSVAFWCNPISGHATLYWYQQILGQGPKLLIQFQNNGVVDDSQLPKDRFSAERLKGVDSTLKIQPAKLEDSAVYLCASSSPKGRGVADTQYFGPGTRLTVL.

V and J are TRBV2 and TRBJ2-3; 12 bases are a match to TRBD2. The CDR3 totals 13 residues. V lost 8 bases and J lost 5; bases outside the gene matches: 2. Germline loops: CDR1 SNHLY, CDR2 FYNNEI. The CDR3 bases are TGTGCCAGCGGACTAGCGGGACGAGATACGCAGTATTTT. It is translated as CASGLAGRDTQYF.

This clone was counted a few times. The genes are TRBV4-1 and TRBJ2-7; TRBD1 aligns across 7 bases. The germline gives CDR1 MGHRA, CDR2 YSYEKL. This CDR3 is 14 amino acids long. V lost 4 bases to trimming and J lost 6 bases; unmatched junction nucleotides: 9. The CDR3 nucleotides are TGCGCCAGCAGCCCAACAGGGGTCGAGCGCGAGCAGTACTTC. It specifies CASSPTGVEREQYF.

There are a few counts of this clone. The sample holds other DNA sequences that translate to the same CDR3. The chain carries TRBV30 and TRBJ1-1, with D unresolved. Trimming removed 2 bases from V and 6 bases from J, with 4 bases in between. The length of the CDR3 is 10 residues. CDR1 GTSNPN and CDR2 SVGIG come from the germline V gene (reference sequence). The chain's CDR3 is CAWSRAEAFF. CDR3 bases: TGTGCCTGGAGTAGGGCTGAAGCTTTCTTT. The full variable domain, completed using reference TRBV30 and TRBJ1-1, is SQTIHQWPATLVQPVGSPLSLECTVEGTSNPNLYWYRQAAGRGLQLLFYSVGIGQISSEVPQNLSASRPQDRQFILSSKKLLLSDSGFYLCAWSRAEAFFGQGTRLTVV.

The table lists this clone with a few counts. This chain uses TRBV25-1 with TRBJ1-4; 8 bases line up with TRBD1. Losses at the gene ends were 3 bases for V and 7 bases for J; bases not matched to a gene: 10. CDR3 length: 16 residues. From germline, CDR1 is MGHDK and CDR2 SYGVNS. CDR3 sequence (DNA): TGTGCCAGCAGTGATGGGGACAGGCAAGCTTTTGAAAAACTGTTTTTT. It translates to CASSDGDRQAFEKLFF.

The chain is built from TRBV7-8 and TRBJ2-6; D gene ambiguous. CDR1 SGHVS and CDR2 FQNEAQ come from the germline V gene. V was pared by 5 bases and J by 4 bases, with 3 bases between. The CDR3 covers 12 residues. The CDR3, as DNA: TGTGCCAGCAGCGGCGGGGCCAACGTCCTGACTTTC. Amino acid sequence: CASSGGANVLTF.

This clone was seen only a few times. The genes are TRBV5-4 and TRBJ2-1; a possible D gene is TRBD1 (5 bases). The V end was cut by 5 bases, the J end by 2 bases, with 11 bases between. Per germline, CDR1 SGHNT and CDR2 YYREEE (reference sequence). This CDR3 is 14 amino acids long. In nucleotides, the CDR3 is TGTGCCAGCAGTGGGGTGACAGCCTACAATGAGCAGTTCTTC. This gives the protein CASSGVTAYNEQFF.

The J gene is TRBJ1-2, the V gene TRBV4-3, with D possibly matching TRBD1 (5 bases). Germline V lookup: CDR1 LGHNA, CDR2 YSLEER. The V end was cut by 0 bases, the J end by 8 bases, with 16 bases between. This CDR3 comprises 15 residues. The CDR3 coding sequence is TGCGCCAGCAGCCAAGATAGAACGCCCTCAGGGGGCTACACCTTC. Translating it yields CASSQDRTPSGGYTF.

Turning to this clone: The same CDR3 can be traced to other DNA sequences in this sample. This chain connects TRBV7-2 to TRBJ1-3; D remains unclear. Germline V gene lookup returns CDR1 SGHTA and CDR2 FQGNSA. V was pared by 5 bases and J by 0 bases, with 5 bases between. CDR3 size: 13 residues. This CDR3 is CASSLVSGNTIYF. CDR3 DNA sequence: TGTGCCAGCAGCCTCGTCTCTGGAAACACCATATATTTT.

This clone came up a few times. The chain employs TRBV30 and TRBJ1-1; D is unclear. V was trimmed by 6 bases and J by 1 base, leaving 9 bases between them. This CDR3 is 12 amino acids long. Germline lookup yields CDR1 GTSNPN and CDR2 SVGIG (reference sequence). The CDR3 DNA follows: TGTGCCTGCGGACCGAAGAACACTGAAGCTTTCTTT. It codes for CACGPKNTEAFF.

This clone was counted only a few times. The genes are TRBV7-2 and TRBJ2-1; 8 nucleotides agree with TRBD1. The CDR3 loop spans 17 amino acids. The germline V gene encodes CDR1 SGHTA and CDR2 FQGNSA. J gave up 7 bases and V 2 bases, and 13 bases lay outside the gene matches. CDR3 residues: CASSLIGGQAMGNEQFF. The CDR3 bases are TGTGCCAGCAGCTTAATAGGGGGACAGGCCATGGGGAATGAGCAGTTCTTC.

CDR3 residues: CATSRGLAGGGDTQYF. The CDR3 DNA reads as TGTGCCACCAGCAGAGGACTAGCGGGAGGTGGGGATACGCAGTATTTT. V and J are TRBV15 and TRBJ2-3; 13 positions match TRBD2. V shed 1 base and J 6 bases; nucleotides not matched to a gene: 4. Germline V gene data show CDR1 as LNHNV and CDR2 as YYDKDF (reference sequence). The CDR3 totals 16 residues.

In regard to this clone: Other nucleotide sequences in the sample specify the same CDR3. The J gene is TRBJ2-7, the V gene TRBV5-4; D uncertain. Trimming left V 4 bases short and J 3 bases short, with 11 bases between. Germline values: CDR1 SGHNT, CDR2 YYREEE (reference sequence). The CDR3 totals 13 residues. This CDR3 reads CASSLVGRYEQYF. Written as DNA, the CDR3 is TGTGCCAGCAGCCTTGTCGGTCGCTACGAGCAGTACTTC.

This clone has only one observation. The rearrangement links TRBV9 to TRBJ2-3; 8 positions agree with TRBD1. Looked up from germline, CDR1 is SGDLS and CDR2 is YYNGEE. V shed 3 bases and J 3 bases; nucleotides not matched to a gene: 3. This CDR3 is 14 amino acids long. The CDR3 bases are TGTGCCAGCAGCGATTACAGGGGGACAGATACGCAGTATTTT. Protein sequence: CASSDYRGTDTQYF.

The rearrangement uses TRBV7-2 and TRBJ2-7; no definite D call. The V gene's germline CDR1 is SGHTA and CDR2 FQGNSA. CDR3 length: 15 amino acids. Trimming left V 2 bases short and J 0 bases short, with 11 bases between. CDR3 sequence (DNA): TGTGCCAGCAGCTTAAGCGCTCAAAGCTCCTACGAGCAGTACTTC. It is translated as CASSLSAQSSYEQYF.

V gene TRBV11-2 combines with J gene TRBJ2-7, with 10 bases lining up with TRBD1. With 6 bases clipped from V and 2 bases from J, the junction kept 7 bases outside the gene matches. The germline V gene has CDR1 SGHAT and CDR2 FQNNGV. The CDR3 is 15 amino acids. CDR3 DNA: TGTGCCAGCAGTTTAAGGGGGACAGGGGCCTACGAGCAGTACTTC. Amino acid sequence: CASSLRGTGAYEQYF.

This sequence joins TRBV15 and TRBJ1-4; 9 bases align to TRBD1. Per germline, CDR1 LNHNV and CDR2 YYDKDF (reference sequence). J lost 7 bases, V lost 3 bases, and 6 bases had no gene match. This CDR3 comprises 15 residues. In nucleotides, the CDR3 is TGTGCCACCAGCAGGGCCGGGACAGGGTTTGAAAAACTGTTTTTT. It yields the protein CATSRAGTGFEKLFF. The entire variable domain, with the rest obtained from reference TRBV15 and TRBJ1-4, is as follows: DAMVIQNPRYQVTQFGKPVTLSCSQTLNHNVMYWYQQKSSQAPKLLFHYYDKDFNNEADTPDNFQSRRPNTSFCFLDIRSPGLGDTAMYLCATSRAGTGFEKLFFGSGTQLSVL.